These T cell receptor beta chains were read from a single sample in a study of T-cell memory formation after mild COVID-19. One entry per CDR3 protein, called by TCRdb with MiXCR from the 5' RACE reads. The top ten clones hold around a fifth of a sample with approximately 290,000 distinct CDR3 sequences, around 15% of them seen once. The sequenced material came from PBMCs or a T cell subset sorted from them (not recorded which). Source of these receptors: a man between 18 and 35 years old who had mild COVID-19 (a few samples of this study predate the infection). Cell type and time point are not known. CDR3s include the opening cysteine and the closing phenylalanine or tryptophan. Each record gives: V gene, D gene, J gene, clone size, CDR3 DNA, CDR3 protein. A D gene is named only where the DNA matches it firmly. Where a row states a size, it is once, few, many or the class of an expanded clone; other rows omit it.

V gene: TRBV9; D gene: TRBD1; J gene: TRBJ2-5; clone size: few; CDR3 DNA: TGTGCCAGCAGCGGAGGACAGGGGAAAGAGACCCAGTACTTC; CDR3 protein: CASSGGQGKETQYF
V gene: TRBV7-3; D gene: TRBD1; J gene: TRBJ2-3; clone size: many; CDR3 DNA: TGTGCCAGCAGCACAGGGGCAGATACGCAGTATTTT; CDR3 protein: CASSTGADTQYF
V gene: TRBV6-5; D gene: NA; J gene: TRBJ1-2; clone size: NA; CDR3 DNA: TGTGCCAGCGGCAGGGGAGCTAACTATGGCTACACCTTC; CDR3 protein: CASGRGANYGYTF
V gene: TRBV12-3/TRBV12-4; D gene: NA; J gene: TRBJ2-1; clone size: many; CDR3 DNA: TGTGCCAGCAGTTTTTCCGGGAATGAGCAGTTCTTC; CDR3 protein: CASSFSGNEQFF
V gene: TRBV7-2; D gene: NA; J gene: TRBJ2-5; clone size: NA; CDR3 DNA: TGTGCCAGCAGCTTAGCCCCGATGCACCAAGAGACCCAGTACTTC; CDR3 protein: CASSLAPMHQETQYF
V gene: TRBV5-1; D gene: NA; J gene: TRBJ1-5; clone size: few; CDR3 DNA: TGCGCCAGCAGTTCTCCCCCGGCCAGTTATAGCAATCAGCCCCAGCATTTT; CDR3 protein: CASSSPPASYSNQPQHF
V gene: TRBV7-9; D gene: TRBD1; J gene: TRBJ2-1; clone size: few; CDR3 DNA: TGTGCCAGCAGCAATACGGACAGGGTCTACAATGAGCAGTTCTTC; CDR3 protein: CASSNTDRVYNEQFF
V gene: TRBV20-1; D gene: TRBD1; J gene: TRBJ1-4; clone size: NA; CDR3 DNA: TGCAGTGCCCCGGACAGGCTAAATGAAAAACTGTTTTTT; CDR3 protein: CSAPDRLNEKLFF
V gene: TRBV6-6; D gene: TRBD1; J gene: TRBJ1-1; clone size: few; CDR3 DNA: TGTGCCAGCAGGGCGATGACAGGGGGGGACACTGAAGCTTTCTTT; CDR3 protein: CASRAMTGGDTEAFF
V gene: TRBV20-1; D gene: NA; J gene: TRBJ1-4; clone size: few; CDR3 DNA: TGCAGTGCTCGTATGGCGGGGGGGCCTAATGAAAAACTGTTTTTT; CDR3 protein: CSARMAGGPNEKLFF
V gene: TRBV20-1; D gene: NA; J gene: TRBJ1-1; clone size: NA; CDR3 DNA: TGCAGTGCTTCCACCTCGGACAGCGGTACTGAAGCTTTCTTT; CDR3 protein: CSASTSDSGTEAFF
V gene: TRBV5-1; D gene: TRBD1; J gene: TRBJ2-1; clone size: NA; CDR3 DNA: TGCGCCAGCAGATACAGGGGAGTTACCTACAATGAGCAGTTCTTC; CDR3 protein: CASRYRGVTYNEQFF
V gene: TRBV4-3; D gene: TRBD1; J gene: TRBJ1-3; clone size: few; CDR3 DNA: TGCGCCAGCAGCCAAGATTTCGCAGGGGGCCTGAACACCATATATTTT; CDR3 protein: CASSQDFAGGLNTIYF
V gene: TRBV25-1; D gene: TRBD2; J gene: TRBJ2-3; clone size: few; CDR3 DNA: TGTGCCAGCAGTGGGGAGGAGGATAGCGGGGTCTCAGATACGCAGTATTTT; CDR3 protein: CASSGEEDSGVSDTQYF
V gene: TRBV2; D gene: NA; J gene: TRBJ2-7; clone size: few; CDR3 DNA: TGTGCCAGCACCGGCTACAGGACGGCGACCTACGAGCAGTACTTC; CDR3 protein: CASTGYRTATYEQYF
V gene: TRBV11-2; D gene: NA; J gene: TRBJ2-1; clone size: few; CDR3 DNA: TGTGCCAGCAGCTTAGTTAGGTCCAATGAGCAGTTCTTC; CDR3 protein: CASSLVRSNEQFF
V gene: TRBV30; D gene: NA; J gene: TRBJ1-5; clone size: NA; CDR3 DNA: TGTGCCTGGAGTGTCTCAGGGTTAGGTCAGCCCCAGCATTTT; CDR3 protein: CAWSVSGLGQPQHF
V gene: TRBV5-6; D gene: TRBD2; J gene: TRBJ2-5; clone size: few; CDR3 DNA: TGTGCCAGCAGCCGCGCACGGGGGGACCAGTACTTC; CDR3 protein: CASSRARGDQYF
V gene: TRBV28; D gene: NA; J gene: TRBJ2-7; clone size: few; CDR3 DNA: TGTGCCAGCAGTTTTGGGGACCGCCGCTACGAGCAGTACTTC; CDR3 protein: CASSFGDRRYEQYF
V gene: TRBV24-1; D gene: NA; J gene: TRBJ1-1; clone size: few; CDR3 DNA: TGTGCCACCAGATCTAAAGGGCAGAACACTGAAGCTTTCTTT; CDR3 protein: CATRSKGQNTEAFF
V gene: TRBV14; D gene: TRBD1; J gene: TRBJ2-1; clone size: NA; CDR3 DNA: TGTGCCAGCAGCCAAGATTATAAAAGAGGGACAGGTCCCAATGAGCAGTTCTTC; CDR3 protein: CASSQDYKRGTGPNEQFF
V gene: TRBV12-3/TRBV12-4; D gene: TRBD1; J gene: TRBJ2-7; clone size: NA; CDR3 DNA: TGTGCCAGCAGTCCACCAGCGGACAGGGAGTCTCGGGACGAGCAGTACTTC; CDR3 protein: CASSPPADRESRDEQYF
V gene: TRBV20-1; D gene: NA; J gene: TRBJ2-2; clone size: NA; CDR3 DNA: TGCAGTGCCACAGAAACCGGGGAGCTGTTTTTT; CDR3 protein: CSATETGELFF
V gene: TRBV5-1; D gene: NA; J gene: TRBJ2-5; clone size: many; CDR3 DNA: TGTGCCAGCAGCCAACAAGAGACCCAGTACTTC; CDR3 protein: CASSQQETQYF
V gene: TRBV6-5; D gene: NA; J gene: TRBJ2-5; clone size: many; CDR3 DNA: TGTGCCAGCAGTTACCGACATCGTCAAGAGACCCAGTACTTC; CDR3 protein: CASSYRHRQETQYF
V gene: TRBV7-8; D gene: NA; J gene: TRBJ2-5; clone size: NA; CDR3 DNA: TGTGCCAGCAGCTCCGGACTAAACGTGGAGACCCAGTACTTC; CDR3 protein: CASSSGLNVETQYF
V gene: TRBV7-2; D gene: NA; J gene: TRBJ2-5; clone size: NA; CDR3 DNA: TGTGCCAGCAGCTCTCTAGGGTATCCAGAGACCCAGTACTTC; CDR3 protein: CASSSLGYPETQYF
V gene: TRBV5-1; D gene: TRBD1; J gene: TRBJ2-1; clone size: few; CDR3 DNA: TGCGCCAGCAGCTTGGGGAGGGGTGAGACCGGGACAGGGGATAATGAGCAGTTCTTC; CDR3 protein: CASSLGRGETGTGDNEQFF
V gene: TRBV5-4; D gene: NA; J gene: TRBJ1-4; clone size: many; CDR3 DNA: TGTGCCAGCAGCTCGGGACAAAATAATGAAAAACTGTTTTTT; CDR3 protein: CASSSGQNNEKLFF
V gene: TRBV5-1; D gene: NA; J gene: TRBJ1-1; clone size: NA; CDR3 DNA: TGCGCCAGCAGCGCAGATGGGGGTAGCACTGAAGCTTTCTTT; CDR3 protein: CASSADGGSTEAFF
V gene: TRBV12-3/TRBV12-4; D gene: NA; J gene: TRBJ2-1; clone size: few; CDR3 DNA: TGTGCCAGCAGTTTAGCGCGAGGGATTGACTACAATGAGCAGTTCTTC; CDR3 protein: CASSLARGIDYNEQFF
V gene: TRBV12-3/TRBV12-4; D gene: NA; J gene: TRBJ1-2; clone size: many; CDR3 DNA: TGTGCCAGCAGTTTACAAAGGAGCTACACCTTC; CDR3 protein: CASSLQRSYTF
V gene: TRBV7-9; D gene: NA; J gene: TRBJ1-1; clone size: many; CDR3 DNA: TGTGCCAGCGGCGGCTACACTGAAGCTTTCTTT; CDR3 protein: CASGGYTEAFF
V gene: TRBV6-5; D gene: NA; J gene: TRBJ2-2; clone size: many; CDR3 DNA: TGTGCCAGCAGTTACCCCCCCACCCGGGAGCTGTTTTTT; CDR3 protein: CASSYPPTRELFF
V gene: TRBV7-6; D gene: NA; J gene: TRBJ2-5; clone size: few; CDR3 DNA: TGTGCCAGCAGCTTAAACATACAGGCCGGAGGGGAGACCCAGTACTTC; CDR3 protein: CASSLNIQAGGETQYF
V gene: TRBV6-5; D gene: NA; J gene: TRBJ1-2; clone size: few; CDR3 DNA: TGTGCCAGCAGTAGGGGACGGGGCCCATACGGCTACACCTTC; CDR3 protein: CASSRGRGPYGYTF
V gene: TRBV30; D gene: TRBD1; J gene: TRBJ1-6; clone size: few; CDR3 DNA: TGTGCCTTCAGGGGGGACACCTATTCACCCCTCCACTTT; CDR3 protein: CAFRGDTYSPLHF
V gene: TRBV7-9; D gene: NA; J gene: TRBJ1-2; clone size: few; CDR3 DNA: TGTGCCAGCAGCCCACTCCAGGCAGGGCATGGCTACACCTTC; CDR3 protein: CASSPLQAGHGYTF
V gene: TRBV20-1; D gene: NA; J gene: TRBJ2-5; clone size: few; CDR3 DNA: TGCAGTGCTTACACGGAGACCCAGTACTTC; CDR3 protein: CSAYTETQYF
V gene: TRBV12-3/TRBV12-4; D gene: TRBD1; J gene: TRBJ1-5; clone size: NA; CDR3 DNA: TGTGCCAGCAGTTCGGGGACAGCTAATCAGCCCCAGCATTTT; CDR3 protein: CASSSGTANQPQHF
V gene: TRBV9; D gene: TRBD1; J gene: TRBJ2-7; clone size: NA; CDR3 DNA: TGTGCCAGCAGCGTAGGTGGACAGGGATTCTACGAGCAGTACTTC; CDR3 protein: CASSVGGQGFYEQYF
V gene: TRBV20-1; D gene: NA; J gene: TRBJ2-5; clone size: many; CDR3 DNA: TGCAGTGCACGCCTTTGGGAAGAGACCCAGTACTTC; CDR3 protein: CSARLWEETQYF
V gene: TRBV12-3/TRBV12-4; D gene: TRBD2; J gene: TRBJ2-2; clone size: NA; CDR3 DNA: TGTGCCAGCAGGCCGACGGGGGGCACCGGGGAGCTGTTTTTT; CDR3 protein: CASRPTGGTGELFF
V gene: TRBV4-1; D gene: TRBD1; J gene: TRBJ1-4; clone size: many; CDR3 DNA: TGCGCCAGCAGCCAAGCTGGGACAGCTAATGAAAAACTGTTTTTT; CDR3 protein: CASSQAGTANEKLFF
V gene: TRBV6-5; D gene: NA; J gene: TRBJ2-3; clone size: few; CDR3 DNA: TGTGCCTCAGAGGGGGTAGATACGCAGTATTTT; CDR3 protein: CASEGVDTQYF
V gene: TRBV7-2; D gene: TRBD1; J gene: TRBJ2-3; clone size: few; CDR3 DNA: TGTGCCAGCAGCCCCAGACAGGGATCACAACCGCAGTATTTT; CDR3 protein: CASSPRQGSQPQYF
V gene: TRBV3-1; D gene: NA; J gene: TRBJ1-2; clone size: NA; CDR3 DNA: TGTGCCAGCAGCCAAGATTTTAGGGCAACCTACACCTTC; CDR3 protein: CASSQDFRATYTF
V gene: TRBV6-2/TRBV6-3; D gene: NA; J gene: TRBJ1-5; clone size: few; CDR3 DNA: TGTGCCAGCAGCCTGGGACGGCTTAGCAATCAGCCCCAGCATTTT; CDR3 protein: CASSLGRLSNQPQHF
V gene: TRBV12-3/TRBV12-4; D gene: TRBD2; J gene: TRBJ2-5; clone size: NA; CDR3 DNA: TGTGCCAGCATTAGTAGCGGGGGGTACTTC; CDR3 protein: CASISSGGYF
V gene: TRBV7-2; D gene: NA; J gene: TRBJ2-3; clone size: many; CDR3 DNA: TGTGCCAGCAGCTTAGCCCGAGGCACAGATACGCAGTATTTT; CDR3 protein: CASSLARGTDTQYF
V gene: TRBV5-6; D gene: NA; J gene: TRBJ1-1; clone size: NA; CDR3 DNA: TGTGCCAGCAGTCTCCTAAACTTGATGAACACTGAAGCTTTCTTT; CDR3 protein: CASSLLNLMNTEAFF
V gene: TRBV28; D gene: TRBD1; J gene: TRBJ2-5; clone size: many; CDR3 DNA: TGTGCCAGCAGCCGTACAGGGGCCATAGAGACCCAGTACTTC; CDR3 protein: CASSRTGAIETQYF
V gene: TRBV7-2; D gene: TRBD2; J gene: TRBJ2-7; clone size: few; CDR3 DNA: TGTGCCAGCAGCTTAGCTCGTCAGCGGGGATCCGGTGAGCAGTACTTC; CDR3 protein: CASSLARQRGSGEQYF
V gene: TRBV5-1; D gene: TRBD2; J gene: TRBJ2-1; clone size: few; CDR3 DNA: TGCGCCAGCAGCTCCGGGACTAGCGGGGAGTACAATGAGCAGTTCTTC; CDR3 protein: CASSSGTSGEYNEQFF
V gene: TRBV12-3/TRBV12-4; D gene: NA; J gene: TRBJ2-1; clone size: many; CDR3 DNA: TGTGCCAGTACCCCCGTAGGGGGTTCCCACCGTGAGCAGTTCTTC; CDR3 protein: CASTPVGGSHREQFF
V gene: TRBV7-2; D gene: TRBD1; J gene: TRBJ2-1; clone size: few; CDR3 DNA: TGTGCCAGCAGCCAAGAGACAGGGGGTGAGCAGTTCTTC; CDR3 protein: CASSQETGGEQFF
V gene: TRBV10-3; D gene: TRBD1; J gene: TRBJ2-7; clone size: NA; CDR3 DNA: TGTGCCATCAGCGAGGGCCGGGACAGGGGACGTGAGCAGTACTTC; CDR3 protein: CAISEGRDRGREQYF
V gene: TRBV27; D gene: TRBD1; J gene: TRBJ1-2; clone size: few; CDR3 DNA: TGTGCCAGCAGCGCTTTAGGACAGGGGCCCTATGGCTACACCTTC; CDR3 protein: CASSALGQGPYGYTF
V gene: TRBV20-1; D gene: TRBD1; J gene: TRBJ2-1; clone size: NA; CDR3 DNA: TGCAGTGCTACGGCCGGACAGGGATACAATGAGCAGTTCTTC; CDR3 protein: CSATAGQGYNEQFF